This TCR beta chain was retrieved from a study of post-analysis software for immune sequencing data. Study-wide background: Included among the disease courses, which were recorded for the cohort, were relapsing-remitting, secondary progressive and progressive-relapsing multiple sclerosis.

Study results and caveats: Controls showed lower frequencies than patients for roughly 5 TRBV segments, and TRBV5-6, TRBV5-1 and TRBV20-1 were among these.

Worth noting for this clonotype: Its antigen is unknown. Compared with germline, one end of the junction differs, possibly owing to a read error.

The authors incorporated unique molecular identifiers into the TCR beta cDNA libraries. A single record per CDR3 protein comes from TCRdb applying MiXCR to the PCR reads. Seen here are approximately 660,000 distinct CDR3 sequences, over 45% observed once, and the top ten hold around 10%. The CDR3 consists of 15 residues. Germline V gives CDR1 DFQATT, CDR2 SNEGSKA (reference sequence). The receptor comes from a girl aged 2 to 10 with multiple sclerosis. The sequenced sample was blood. The genes are TRBV20-1 and TRBJ2-1, with 10 bases matching TRBD2. DNA for the CDR3: TGCAGTGCTCAAGGCAGGACTAGCGGTTCAAATGGGCAGTTCTTC. This translates into CSAQGRTSGSNGQFF.